The 7 T cell receptor beta chains in this list originate from one sample, sequenced in a study of OX40 agonist ivuxolimab in advanced cancers. Profiling relied on immunoSEQ multiplex PCR, and the TCRdb table lists in-frame clones only, not all of them. Altogether about 86,000 clones are present, roughly nine tenths being singletons, with the ten largest covering around 8.7%. Source: CD4+ or CD8+ T cells sorted from blood, taken in a trial of the OX40 agonist ivuxolimab. These receptors originate from an adult with an advanced solid tumor such as melanoma, head and neck, liver or kidney cancer.

V is TRBV29-1 and J is TRBJ2-7; possible D gene TRBD1, 6 bases. Looked up from germline, CDR1 is SQVTM and CDR2 is ANQGSEA. The V gene lost 1 base and the J gene lost 0 bases, with 10 bases spanning the gap. This CDR3 region has 14 residues. The DNA of the CDR3 is TGCAGCGTTGAAGGGACAGATAGCTCCTACGAGCAGTACTTC. It is translated as CSVEGTDSSYEQYF.

The chain uses TRBV7-8 and TRBJ2-3; 8 nucleotides match TRBD1. J lost 3 bases, V lost 1 base, and 0 bases had no gene match. This CDR3 has 14 residues. Germline V CDR1 and CDR2: SGHVS, FQNEAQ. The CDR3 spells CASSLGQGTDTQYF. In DNA form, the CDR3 reads TGTGCCAGCAGCTTAGGACAGGGGACAGATACGCAGTATTTT.

This clone showed up just once. The V call is TRBV7-9, the J call TRBJ2-7; 9 bases are shared with TRBD2. Trimming took 5 bases from V and 2 from J; bases not matched to a gene: 16. Germline V gene sequence: CDR1 SEHNR, CDR2 FQNEAQ (reference sequence). This CDR3 comprises 18 residues. In DNA, the CDR3 is TGTGCCAGCAGCGATACCGGGACTAGCCCGAGAAGCGCCTACGAGCAGTACTTC. It is translated as CASSDTGTSPRSAYEQYF.

The chain carries TRBV9 and TRBJ1-5; 10 positions agree with TRBD1. CDR3 size: 16 residues. V lost 3 bases to trimming and J lost 6 bases; unmatched junction nucleotides: 9. Germline CDR1 and CDR2: SGDLS and YYNGEE. In DNA, the CDR3 is TGTGCCAGCAGCGCCGGGACAGGGGTTGATGGTCAGCCCCAGCATTTT. Amino acid sequence: CASSAGTGVDGQPQHF.

This clone was recorded only once. The rearrangement joins TRBV5-1 to TRBJ1-2; TRBD1 agrees at 9 bases. Germline V gene data show CDR1 as SGHRS and CDR2 as YFSETQ. The CDR3 contains 16 residues. Trimming cost V 1 base and J 0 bases; bases outside gene matches: 4. The CDR3 DNA reads as TGCGCCAGCAGCTTGCCGGACAGGGGTACTAACTATGGCTACACCTTC. Encoded protein: CASSLPDRGTNYGYTF.

The CDR3 DNA sequence: TGTGCCAGCATAGACAGGCTGCCCCTCTATGGCTACACCTTC. Protein: CASIDRLPLYGYTF. J is TRBJ1-2 and V is TRBV6-1; weak D call: TRBD1 (6 bases). Trimming stripped 7 bases from V and 4 bases from J, with 16 bases between. There are 14 residues in the CDR3. Per the germline V gene, CDR1 is MNHNS and CDR2 is SASEGT.

The V gene is TRBV30, the J gene TRBJ1-5, with unresolved D. V was cut by 2 bases and J by 7 bases, with 12 bases left in between. The CDR3 has 13 amino acids. CDR1 and CDR2 (germline): GTSNPN, SVGIG (reference sequence). CDR3 bases: TGTGCCTGGAGTCTCGGGGTTCACCAGCCCCAGCATTTT. Translating it yields CAWSLGVHQPQHF.